A selection of T cell receptor beta chains follows, all from one sample in a study of CD8+ T cells in alopecia areata. The method was immunoSEQ multiplex PCR; TCRdb's version includes in-frame clones alone and lacks a portion of them. The table shows about 220,000 clones, with more than 45% occurring only once. The sample in question was CD4+ T cells sorted from blood, obtained at week 4, from a patient treated with tofacitinib. These receptors came from a human donor with alopecia areata. The CDR3 runs from the conserved cysteine through the conserved F or W. D genes are given only for firm matches. Not every row has a clone size; where given, it reads once, few, many or a size class.

DNA: TGTGCCAGCAGCTTAGGCGTGGGGTCTCAGCCCCAGCATTTT
CDR3: CASSLGVGSQPQHF
V: TRBV7-2
size: -
D: -
J: TRBJ1-5

DNA: TGCGCCAGCAGCTTTGGGGACAGCTACACTGAAGCTTTCTTT
CDR3: CASSFGDSYTEAFF
V: TRBV5-1
size: few
D: TRBD1
J: TRBJ1-1

DNA: TGCGCCAGCAGCTTGGAGGGTATCAAGGGGGATACGCAGTATTTT
CDR3: CASSLEGIKGDTQYF
V: TRBV5-1
size: few
D: -
J: TRBJ2-3

DNA: TGTGCCTGGAGAGGCAGCGGGGTGAACACCGGGGAGCTGTTTTTT
CDR3: CAWRGSGVNTGELFF
V: TRBV30
size: -
D: TRBD2
J: TRBJ2-2

DNA: TGTGCCAGCAGCGTAGGCCCGGGCGCTTCCACCTACGAGCAGTACTTC
CDR3: CASSVGPGASTYEQYF
V: TRBV9
size: -
D: -
J: TRBJ2-7

DNA: TGTGCCAGCTCACCGACCCCGGGACTAGCGCGCACCCAAGCAGATACGCAGTATTTT
CDR3: CASSPTPGLARTQADTQYF
V: TRBV18
size: few
D: TRBD2
J: TRBJ2-3

DNA: TGTGCCTGGAGCCCCGGGTCAGATCTCAATCAGCCCCAGCATTTT
CDR3: CAWSPGSDLNQPQHF
V: TRBV30
size: -
D: -
J: TRBJ1-5

DNA: TGCAGCGTCGGTGCGGGGGCGAACACTGAAGCTTTCTTT
CDR3: CSVGAGANTEAFF
V: TRBV29-1
size: -
D: -
J: TRBJ1-1

DNA: TGTGCCAGCAGTCCCGACAGGGATTCGTACGAGCAGTACTTC
CDR3: CASSPDRDSYEQYF
V: TRBV6-1
size: -
D: TRBD1
J: TRBJ2-7

DNA: TGCGCCAGCAGCAAGGGACAGGGGCTTAACAATGAGCAGTTCTTC
CDR3: CASSKGQGLNNEQFF
V: TRBV5-1
size: -
D: TRBD1
J: TRBJ2-1

DNA: TGTGCCAGCAGCTTAGCTCCTCAGGGGGTGTACGAGCAGTACTTC
CDR3: CASSLAPQGVYEQYF
V: TRBV7-2
size: -
D: TRBD1
J: TRBJ2-7

DNA: TGCAGCGTTGAATACGGGGCGGGAGAGCAGTACTTC
CDR3: CSVEYGAGEQYF
V: TRBV29-1
size: -
D: -
J: TRBJ2-7

DNA: TGTGCCATCAGTGGAGGCGGGGAGAGCTCCTACGAGCAGTACTTC
CDR3: CAISGGGESSYEQYF
V: TRBV10-3
size: many
D: -
J: TRBJ2-7

DNA: TGCGCCAGCAGCTTGGGGAGTCAAGAGACCCAGTACTTC
CDR3: CASSLGSQETQYF
V: TRBV5-1
size: -
D: -
J: TRBJ2-5

DNA: TGTGCCTGGAGCCTTTTCCTGGGAGGCTCTGGGGCCAACGTCCTGACTTTC
CDR3: CAWSLFLGGSGANVLTF
V: TRBV30
size: -
D: -
J: TRBJ2-6

DNA: TGTGCCAGCAGCCAAGATCGGACAGTCGAGTATGGCTACACCTTC
CDR3: CASSQDRTVEYGYTF
V: TRBV4-2
size: -
D: -
J: TRBJ1-2

DNA: TGCGCCAGCAGCTTGACAGGGGGCATCACCGGGGAGCTGTTTTTT
CDR3: CASSLTGGITGELFF
V: TRBV5-1
size: few
D: TRBD1
J: TRBJ2-2

DNA: TGTGCCAGCAGCGGAGGGACAGGGGGCGCTTACAATGAGCAGTTCTTC
CDR3: CASSGGTGGAYNEQFF
V: TRBV9
size: -
D: TRBD1
J: TRBJ2-1

DNA: TGTGCCAGCAGCTTGGGACTCGCGTTAAGGACCGGGGAGCTGTTTTTT
CDR3: CASSLGLALRTGELFF
V: TRBV7-3
size: few
D: -
J: TRBJ2-2

DNA: TGTGCCAGCAGTTACTCTCCCGAATATAACTATGGCTACACCTTC
CDR3: CASSYSPEYNYGYTF
V: TRBV6-6
size: -
D: -
J: TRBJ1-2

DNA: TGCAGCGTTGCCTCGACAGGGTCCACTTACGAGCAGTACTTC
CDR3: CSVASTGSTYEQYF
V: TRBV29-1
size: -
D: TRBD1
J: TRBJ2-7

DNA: TGTGCCTGGAGTGGACAGCGGGGCACTGAAGCTTTCTTT
CDR3: CAWSGQRGTEAFF
V: TRBV30
size: -
D: -
J: TRBJ1-1

DNA: TGCGCCAGCAGCCAAACCGGGACAGTAAAAGAGACCCAGTACTTC
CDR3: CASSQTGTVKETQYF
V: TRBV4-3
size: -
D: TRBD1
J: TRBJ2-5

DNA: TGTGCCAGCAGCTTAGCGCACGTCCTGACTTTC
CDR3: CASSLAHVLTF
V: TRBV7-6
size: -
D: -
J: TRBJ2-6

DNA: TGCAGCGTCTCAACGTCCGGGACAGTAAATGAGCAGTTCTTC
CDR3: CSVSTSGTVNEQFF
V: TRBV29-1
size: few
D: TRBD1
J: TRBJ2-1

DNA: TGCGCCAGCAGCCAACCCCCCAGGACTAGCGGGGGTTCCTACAATGAGCAGTTCTTC
CDR3: CASSQPPRTSGGSYNEQFF
V: TRBV4-1
size: few
D: TRBD2
J: TRBJ2-1

DNA: TGTGCCAGCAGTTTATGGGCGAACACCGGGGAGCTGTTTTTT
CDR3: CASSLWANTGELFF
V: TRBV27
size: -
D: -
J: TRBJ2-2

DNA: TGTGCCTGGAGTATAACTACTCAAGAGACCCAGTACTTC
CDR3: CAWSITTQETQYF
V: TRBV30
size: -
D: -
J: TRBJ2-5

DNA: TGCGCCAGCAGCTTGGGCTCTGGCACAGATACGCAGTATTTT
CDR3: CASSLGSGTDTQYF
V: TRBV5-1
size: -
D: -
J: TRBJ2-3

DNA: TGTGCCTGGAAGGGGACAGCGAACACCGGGGAGCTGTTTTTT
CDR3: CAWKGTANTGELFF
V: TRBV30
size: -
D: TRBD1
J: TRBJ2-2

DNA: TGTGCCACCAGCAGAGATCGGACAGTCCAAGAGACCCAGTACTTC
CDR3: CATSRDRTVQETQYF
V: TRBV15
size: -
D: -
J: TRBJ2-5

DNA: TGCAGCGTTGTTCTCGGGTTAGGCTACACCTTC
CDR3: CSVVLGLGYTF
V: TRBV29-1
size: -
D: -
J: TRBJ1-2

DNA: TGTGCCACCAGCACTCAGGGGCAAGAGACCCAGTACTTC
CDR3: CATSTQGQETQYF
V: TRBV15
size: -
D: -
J: TRBJ2-5

DNA: TGCAGCGTTGAAACAGGGCGGAATGAGCAGTTCTTC
CDR3: CSVETGRNEQFF
V: TRBV29-1
size: -
D: -
J: TRBJ2-1

DNA: TGTGCCTGGAGTTTCCTAGGTGGATTAAGTGGAGATACGCAGTATTTT
CDR3: CAWSFLGGLSGDTQYF
V: TRBV30
size: -
D: -
J: TRBJ2-3

DNA: TGTGCTAGTGGTTTGGTAGCCTACAATGAGCAGTTCTTC
CDR3: CASGLVAYNEQFF
V: TRBV12-5
size: few
D: -
J: TRBJ2-1

DNA: TGTGCCAGTAGTATCCGGGCCCCGTGGGGCAATCAGCCCCAGCATTTT
CDR3: CASSIRAPWGNQPQHF
V: TRBV19
size: -
D: -
J: TRBJ1-5

DNA: TGTGCCAGCAGTTATTCACTCGAGCAGTTCTTC
CDR3: CASSYSLEQFF
V: TRBV6-6
size: -
D: -
J: TRBJ2-1

DNA: TGCGCCAGCAGCCCCTATCGGGACAGCAATCAGCCCCAGCATTTT
CDR3: CASSPYRDSNQPQHF
V: TRBV4-1
size: -
D: -
J: TRBJ1-5

DNA: TGTGCCAGCAGCTTAACAGAAAATGAGCAGTTCTTC
CDR3: CASSLTENEQFF
V: TRBV5-6
size: -
D: -
J: TRBJ2-1

DNA: TGCGCCAGCAGCCCCCCGGGACAAAACTATGGCTACACCTTC
CDR3: CASSPPGQNYGYTF
V: TRBV5-1
size: -
D: -
J: TRBJ1-2

DNA: TGCAGCGTTGTAGGGGCCAGGGGCACTGAAGCTTTCTTT
CDR3: CSVVGARGTEAFF
V: TRBV29-1
size: -
D: -
J: TRBJ1-1

DNA: TGTGCCAGCAGTTTAAGCGCAGGCACCACTGAAGCTTTCTTT
CDR3: CASSLSAGTTEAFF
V: TRBV27
size: -
D: -
J: TRBJ1-1

DNA: TGTGCCAGCAGCCCGAGAAGTACAGGGTTGCGTGAGACCCAGTACTTC
CDR3: CASSPRSTGLRETQYF
V: TRBV9
size: -
D: -
J: TRBJ2-5

DNA: TGCAGCGTTGAGGATCAGGGGAGGGATACGCAGTATTTT
CDR3: CSVEDQGRDTQYF
V: TRBV29-1
size: -
D: -
J: TRBJ2-3

DNA: TGTGCCAGCAGCTTCGACCCCAGCTCCTACGAGCAGTACTTC
CDR3: CASSFDPSSYEQYF
V: TRBV5-4
size: -
D: -
J: TRBJ2-7

DNA: TGTGCCAGCAGCCAAGTGAGGGCGGTCGGGGAGCTGTTTTTT
CDR3: CASSQVRAVGELFF
V: TRBV14
size: -
D: -
J: TRBJ2-2

DNA: TGTGACTTCCGGGGACACCCTACTTTTAAACCCCTCCACTTT
CDR3: CDFRGHPTFKPLHF
V: TRBV25-1
size: -
D: -
J: TRBJ1-6

DNA: TGTGCCAGCAGCACCTTGGGGACACTTGAAGCTTTCTTT
CDR3: CASSTLGTLEAFF
V: TRBV11-2
size: -
D: -
J: TRBJ1-1

DNA: TGCGCCAGCAGCCAAGCAGGGGGGCGGGAAGATACGCAGTATTTT
CDR3: CASSQAGGREDTQYF
V: TRBV4-3
size: once
D: -
J: TRBJ2-3